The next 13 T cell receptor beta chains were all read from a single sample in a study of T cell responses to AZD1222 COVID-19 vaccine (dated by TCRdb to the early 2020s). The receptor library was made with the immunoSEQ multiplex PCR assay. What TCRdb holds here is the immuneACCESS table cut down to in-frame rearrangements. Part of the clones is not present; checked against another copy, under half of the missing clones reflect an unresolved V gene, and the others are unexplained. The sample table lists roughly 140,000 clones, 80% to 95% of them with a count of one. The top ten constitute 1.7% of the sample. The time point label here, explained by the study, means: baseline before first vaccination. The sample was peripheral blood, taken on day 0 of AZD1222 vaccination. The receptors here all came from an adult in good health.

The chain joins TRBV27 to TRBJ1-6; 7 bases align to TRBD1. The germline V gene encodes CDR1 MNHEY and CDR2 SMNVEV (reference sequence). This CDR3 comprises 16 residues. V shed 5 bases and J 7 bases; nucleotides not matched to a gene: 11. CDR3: CASSQRTGLGNSPLHF. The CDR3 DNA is TGTGCCAGCAGTCAGCGGACAGGTCTGGGCAATTCACCCCTCCACTTT.

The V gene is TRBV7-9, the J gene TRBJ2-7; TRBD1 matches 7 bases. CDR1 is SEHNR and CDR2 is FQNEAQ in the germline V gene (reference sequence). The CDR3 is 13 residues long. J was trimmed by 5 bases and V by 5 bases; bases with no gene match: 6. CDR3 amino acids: CASSTTGRNEQYF. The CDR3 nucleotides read TGTGCCAGCAGCACGACAGGGAGAAACGAGCAGTACTTC.

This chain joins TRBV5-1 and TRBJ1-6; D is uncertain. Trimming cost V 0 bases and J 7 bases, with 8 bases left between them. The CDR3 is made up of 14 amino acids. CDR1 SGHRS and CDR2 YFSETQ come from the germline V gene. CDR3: CASSLDRLNSPLHF. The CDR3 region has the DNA TGCGCCAGCAGCTTGGACAGACTAAATTCACCCCTCCACTTT.

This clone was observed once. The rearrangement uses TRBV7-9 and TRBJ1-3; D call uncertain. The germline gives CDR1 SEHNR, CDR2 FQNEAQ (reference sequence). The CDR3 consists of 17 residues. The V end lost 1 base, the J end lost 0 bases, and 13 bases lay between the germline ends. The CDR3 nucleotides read TGTGCCAGCAGCTTAGGCTTGCGGGTTAACTCTGGAAACACCATATATTTT. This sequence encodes CASSLGLRVNSGNTIYF.

For the CDR3, the DNA is TGTGCCAGCAGCTTACAGGAAGGCTACAATGAGCAGTTCTTC. Its translation: CASSLQEGYNEQFF. The chain carries TRBV5-4 and TRBJ2-1; maybe TRBD1 (5 bases). CDR1 is SGHNT, CDR2 YYREEE, per germline (reference sequence). This CDR3 has 14 residues. With 2 bases removed from V and 3 bases from J, the gap between germline ends came to 9 bases.

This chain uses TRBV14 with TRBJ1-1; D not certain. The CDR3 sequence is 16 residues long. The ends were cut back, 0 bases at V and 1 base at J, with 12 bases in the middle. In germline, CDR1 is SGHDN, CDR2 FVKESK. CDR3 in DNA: TGTGCCAGCAGCCAAGATTGGCGGAAACGGAACACTGAAGCTTTCTTT. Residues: CASSQDWRKRNTEAFF. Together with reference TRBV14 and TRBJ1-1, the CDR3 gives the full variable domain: EAGVTQFPSHSVIEKGQTVTLRCDPISGHDNLYWYRRVMGKEIKFLLHFVKESKQDESGMPNNRFLAERTGGTYSTLKVQPAELEDSGVYFCASSQDWRKRNTEAFFGQGTRLTVV.

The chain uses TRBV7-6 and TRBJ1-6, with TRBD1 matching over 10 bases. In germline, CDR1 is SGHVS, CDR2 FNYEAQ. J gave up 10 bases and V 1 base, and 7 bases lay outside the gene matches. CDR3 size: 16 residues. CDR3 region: CASSLGQGAGGSPLHF. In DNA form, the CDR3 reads TGTGCCAGCAGCTTAGGACAGGGGGCCGGCGGGTCACCCCTCCACTTT.

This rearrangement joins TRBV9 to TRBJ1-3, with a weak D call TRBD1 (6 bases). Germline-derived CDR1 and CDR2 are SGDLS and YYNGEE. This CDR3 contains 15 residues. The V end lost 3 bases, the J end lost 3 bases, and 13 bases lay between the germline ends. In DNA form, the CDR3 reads TGTGCCAGCAGCGAGGGGGACACCATTGGAAACACCATATATTTT. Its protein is CASSEGDTIGNTIYF.

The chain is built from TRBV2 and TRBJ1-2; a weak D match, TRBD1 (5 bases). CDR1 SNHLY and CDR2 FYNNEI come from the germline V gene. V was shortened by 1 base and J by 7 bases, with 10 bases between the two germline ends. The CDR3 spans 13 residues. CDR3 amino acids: CASSEGAGTGYTF. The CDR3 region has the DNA TGTGCCAGCAGTGAAGGTGCAGGGACTGGCTACACCTTC.

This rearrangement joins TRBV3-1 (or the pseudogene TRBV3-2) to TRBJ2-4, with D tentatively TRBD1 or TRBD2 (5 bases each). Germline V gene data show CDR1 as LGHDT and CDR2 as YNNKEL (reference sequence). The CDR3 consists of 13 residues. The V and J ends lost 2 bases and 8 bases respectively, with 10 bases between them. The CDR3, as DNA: TGTGCCAGCAGCCAAAGAGGGGTTGACATTCAGTACTTC. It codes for CASSQRGVDIQYF.

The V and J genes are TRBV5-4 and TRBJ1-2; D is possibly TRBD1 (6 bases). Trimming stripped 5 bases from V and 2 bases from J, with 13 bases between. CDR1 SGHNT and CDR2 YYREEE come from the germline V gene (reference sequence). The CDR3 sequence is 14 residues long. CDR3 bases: TGTGCCAGCAGATCTTACGGGGGCAACTATGGCTACACCTTC. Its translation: CASRSYGGNYGYTF.

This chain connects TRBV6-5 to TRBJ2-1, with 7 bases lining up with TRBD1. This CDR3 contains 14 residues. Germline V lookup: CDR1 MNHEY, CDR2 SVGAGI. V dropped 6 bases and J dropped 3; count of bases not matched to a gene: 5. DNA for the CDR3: TGTGCCAGCAGGTACGACAGGGACTACAATGAGCAGTTCTTC. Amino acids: CASRYDRDYNEQFF.

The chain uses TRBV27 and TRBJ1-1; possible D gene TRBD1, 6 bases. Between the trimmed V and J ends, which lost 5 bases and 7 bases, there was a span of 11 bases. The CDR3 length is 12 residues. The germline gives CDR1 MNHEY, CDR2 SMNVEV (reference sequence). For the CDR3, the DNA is TGTGCCAGCAGTCTTCTGACAGGTGAAGCTTTCTTT. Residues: CASSLLTGEAFF.